These 26 T cell receptor beta chains came from one sample sequenced in a study of CD8 T cells in ankylosing spondylitis. Study results and limitations: Apparently characteristic of ankylosing spondylitis blood was a TCR beta motif (fewer than ten highly homologous variants).

TCRdb re-called the 5' RACE reads with MiXCR, one entry per CDR3 protein. Among tens of thousands of distinct CDR3 sequences listed, more than 8.5% were seen once. The antigens of these receptors remain unknown. Sample: blood, either unsorted or a sorted T cell fraction (not recorded which). These receptors were taken from a male donor with ankylosing spondylitis.

This clonotype was counted ten times or more. The rearrangement joins TRBV12-3 or TRBV12-4 to TRBJ2-3; D unresolved. CDR3 length: 14 residues. The ends were cut back, 4 bases at V and 7 bases at J, with 15 bases in the middle. The CDR3 DNA reads as TGTGCCAGCAGTTCCCACAGTGTTCTAAATACGCAGTATTTT. Translated: CASSSHSVLNTQYF.

The rearrangement uses TRBV5-1 and TRBJ2-5; 7 bases map to TRBD2. CDR3 length: 19 residues. V was clipped by 4 bases and J by 2 bases; unmatched bases: 20. From germline, CDR1 is SGHRS and CDR2 YFSETQ. CDR3 sequence (DNA): TGCGCCAGCAGCAGCAGCCTCCCGGGCGGGAGCGTAAGTCAAGAGACCCAGTACTTC. This gives the protein CASSSSLPGGSVSQETQYF.

Ten or more counts support this clonotype. The rearrangement links TRBV6-2 or TRBV6-3 to TRBJ2-7; possibly TRBD1 for D (6 bases). Trimming left V 6 bases short and J 0 bases short, with 18 bases between. The V gene's germline CDR1 is MNHEY and CDR2 SVGEGT. This CDR3 comprises 16 residues. This CDR3 reads CASSRTPRQVSYEQYF. In DNA form, the CDR3 reads TGTGCCAGCAGCCGAACTCCTCGACAGGTCTCCTACGAGCAGTACTTC.

The chain recombines TRBV5-1 with TRBJ2-7, with 10 bases that match TRBD1. Losses at the gene ends were 7 bases for V and 5 bases for J; bases not matched to a gene: 6. The CDR3 is made up of 13 amino acids. Germline V gene data show CDR1 as SGHRS and CDR2 as YFSETQ. The CDR3 DNA reads as TGCGCCAGCGGTAGGGACAGGGGCGACGAGCAGTACTTC. Amino acids: CASGRDRGDEQYF.

This clonotype has just a few counts. The CDR3 DNA is TGTGCCACCAGCGACCTGGACAGGGCGGCAGATACGCAGTATTTT. This codes for CATSDLDRAADTQYF. The rearrangement links TRBV15 to TRBJ2-3; 8 nucleotides align to TRBD1. With 5 bases clipped from V and 4 bases from J, the junction kept 8 bases outside the gene matches. This CDR3 region has 15 residues. The germline CDR1 and CDR2 sequences are LNHNV and YYDKDF (reference sequence).

The chain is built from TRBV7-9 and TRBJ1-1; D is unresolved. The CDR3 covers 12 residues. The germline V gene has CDR1 SEHNR and CDR2 FQNEAQ (reference sequence). Trimming shortened V by 5 bases and J by 3 bases, and 7 bases separated the two germline ends. The CDR3 sequence is CASSRDDTEAFF. DNA of the CDR3: TGTGCCAGCAGCCGAGATGACACTGAAGCTTTCTTT.

The chain employs TRBV29-1 and TRBJ2-1, with D uncertain. The CDR3 is 12 amino acids. CDR1 and CDR2 (germline): SQVTM, ANQGSEA. The V and J ends lost 3 bases and 3 bases respectively, with 6 bases between them. For the CDR3, the DNA is TGCAGCGTTGACTGGGGCTACAATGAGCAGTTCTTC. This gives the protein CSVDWGYNEQFF.

This clonotype was counted at least ten times. The CDR3 loop is CASSLSRNTEAFF. The CDR3 DNA reads TGTGCCAGCAGTTTAAGCCGGAACACTGAAGCTTTCTTT. The chain recombines TRBV12-3 or TRBV12-4 with TRBJ1-1; D is unresolved. The V and J ends lost 2 bases and 1 base respectively, with 5 bases between them. The CDR3 runs 13 residues.

This clonotype was seen more than once but under ten times. This sequence joins TRBV7-8 and TRBJ2-1, with 9 bases lining up with TRBD1. The V and J ends lost 3 bases and 7 bases, in that order; junction bases with no gene match: 13. The germline V gene has CDR1 SGHVS and CDR2 FQNEAQ. The CDR3 sequence is 17 residues long. The CDR3 nucleotides are TGTGCCAGCAGCTTTTACATTCCGGGACAGGGTTTGAATGAGCAGTTCTTC. This encodes CASSFYIPGQGLNEQFF. Based on the CDR3 plus reference TRBV7-8 and TRBJ2-1, the full variable domain is GAGVSQSPRYKVAKRGQDVALRCDPISGHVSLFWYQQALGQGPEFLTYFQNEAQLDKSGLPSDRFFAERPEGSVSTLKIQRTQQEDSAVYLCASSFYIPGQGLNEQFFGPGTRLTVL.

The rearrangement links TRBV2 to TRBJ2-7; D is ambiguous. This CDR3 comprises 11 residues. Germline CDR1 SNHLY, CDR2 FYNNEI. Between the trimmed V and J ends, which lost 7 bases and 1 base, there was a span of 5 bases. The CDR3 loop is CASKESYEQYF. CDR3 nucleotide sequence: TGTGCCAGCAAGGAATCCTACGAGCAGTACTTC.

In its sample, this clonotype was seen many times. The CDR3 DNA sequence: TGTGCCACCAGCAGAGCTGGAGAGGGGGCTTACGAGCAGTACTTC. The encoded protein is CATSRAGEGAYEQYF. The rearrangement joins TRBV15 to TRBJ2-7; 7 bases agree with TRBD1. V was pared by 1 base and J by 4 bases, with 7 bases of the junction left unmatched. The CDR3 is 15 residues long. The germline gives CDR1 LNHNV, CDR2 YYDKDF (reference sequence).

This clonotype has at least ten counts. The V gene is TRBV14, the J gene TRBJ2-4; weak D call: TRBD1 (5 bases). Germline CDR1 is SGHDN and CDR2 is FVKESK. The CDR3 has 13 residues. Deletions cut 1 base from V and 16 bases from J, with 17 bases between. CDR3 DNA: TGTGCCAGCAGCCAAGGTGGGGCAACAAGGGCTTACTTC. Amino acid sequence: CASSQGGATRAYF.

The rearrangement joins TRBV5-6 to TRBJ2-1; 8 bases match TRBD1. The CDR3 spans 12 residues. V was clipped by 3 bases and J by 11 bases; unmatched bases: 4. Germline V gene sequence: CDR1 SGHDT, CDR2 YYEEEE. The CDR3 spells CASSWDRFQQFF. The CDR3 DNA is TGTGCCAGCAGCTGGGACAGGTTTCAGCAGTTCTTC.

This clonotype was counted ten times or more. CDR3 sequence reads: CSARGNPPSGANVLTF. The CDR3 DNA follows: TGCAGTGCTAGAGGGAACCCCCCCTCTGGGGCCAACGTCCTGACTTTC. The chain is built from TRBV20-1 and TRBJ2-6, with D unclear. This CDR3 spans 16 amino acids. The ends were cut back, 1 base at V and 0 bases at J, with 10 bases in the middle. Germline lookup yields CDR1 DFQATT and CDR2 SNEGSKA (reference sequence).

This rearrangement joins TRBV13 to TRBJ1-2; perhaps TRBD1 as D (5 bases). The CDR3 contains 13 residues. The germline gives CDR1 PRHDT, CDR2 FYEKMQ (reference sequence). Trimming pared 2 bases from V and 3 bases from J, leaving 7 bases between. This CDR3 reads CASSLSGHYGYTF. The CDR3 DNA reads as TGTGCCAGCAGCTTATCAGGGCACTATGGCTACACCTTC. Drawing the rest from reference TRBV13 and TRBJ1-2, the complete variable domain is AAGVIQSPRHLIKEKRETATLKCYPIPRHDTVYWYQQGPGQDPQFLISFYEKMQSDKGSIPDRFSAQQFSDYHSELNMSSLELGDSALYFCASSLSGHYGYTFGSGTRLTVV.

This clonotype was counted ten times or more. The rearrangement joins TRBV7-2 to TRBJ2-3, with a possible D match to TRBD2 (6 bases). The V and J ends lost 2 bases and 0 bases respectively, with 9 bases between them. Germline V gives CDR1 SGHTA, CDR2 FQGNSA. The CDR3 sequence is 15 residues long. CDR3 bases: TGTGCCAGCAGCTTACTAGCGACTAGCACAGATACGCAGTATTTT. Its translation: CASSLLATSTDTQYF.

This clonotype was observed at least ten times. The rearrangement joins TRBV5-1 to TRBJ2-5, with D maybe TRBD1 (6 bases). Per the germline V gene, CDR1 is SGHRS and CDR2 is YFSETQ. The CDR3 is 15 amino acids. Trimming removed 4 bases at V and 5 bases at J, with 18 bases between. The CDR3 spells CASSPTRGRNETQYF. CDR3 DNA: TGCGCCAGCAGCCCCACCAGGGGCCGTAATGAGACCCAGTACTTC.

This clonotype was counted between two and nine times. The chain carries TRBV15 and TRBJ2-7, with TRBD1 matching over 7 bases. Germline lookup yields CDR1 LNHNV and CDR2 YYDKDF (reference sequence). The CDR3 spans 14 residues. Trimming cost V 4 bases and J 2 bases; bases outside gene matches: 5. CDR3 DNA sequence: TGTGCCACCAGCAACCGGGACAGCACCTACGAGCAGTACTTC. Amino acid sequence: CATSNRDSTYEQYF.

This chain links TRBV5-6 with TRBJ2-1, with D uncertain. V lost 0 bases and J 9 bases, leaving 7 bases between the germline ends. This CDR3 has 12 residues. Germline CDR1 is SGHDT and CDR2 is YYEEEE. CDR3 loop: CASSLAKIEQFF. In nucleotides, the CDR3 is TGTGCCAGCAGCTTGGCGAAGATTGAGCAGTTCTTC.

This clonotype was recorded a few times. The chain carries TRBV5-6 and TRBJ2-4; no reliable D call. The CDR3 is 14 amino acids. Trimming left V 0 bases short and J 0 bases short, with 4 bases between. Germline loops: CDR1 SGHDT, CDR2 YYEEEE. DNA of the CDR3: TGTGCCAGCAGCTTGGGGTTAGCCAAAAACATTCAGTACTTC. Translation: CASSLGLAKNIQYF.

This clonotype occurred many times. This sequence joins TRBV5-6 and TRBJ1-5, with 9 bases lining up with TRBD1. The CDR3 consists of 15 residues. Per the germline V gene, CDR1 is SGHDT and CDR2 is YYEEEE. The V gene end was trimmed by 3 bases and the J gene end by 6 bases; junction bases not matched to a gene: 7. The CDR3 DNA is TGTGCCAGCAGCTGGGGACAGGGTGCGACTCAGCCCCAGCATTTT. Its translation: CASSWGQGATQPQHF.

In this sample, this clonotype turned up a few times. The V and J genes are TRBV6-5 and TRBJ1-5; 8 bases agree with TRBD1. Germline CDR1 is MNHEY and CDR2 is SVGAGI. This CDR3 region has 14 residues. With V trimmed by 2 bases and J by 7 bases, 4 bases remained unmatched. CDR3 sequence (DNA): TGTGCCAGCAGTTACCGACAGGGGAGGCAGCCCCAGCATTTT. Its translation is CASSYRQGRQPQHF.

This clonotype has only a few counts. The rearrangement links TRBV18 to TRBJ2-5, with TRBD2 matching over 11 bases. Trimming removed 3 bases from V and 4 bases from J; junction bases left unmatched: 4. The germline gives CDR1 KGHSH, CDR2 LQKENI. CDR3 length: 15 residues. CDR3 amino acids: CASSPGLAVPETQYF. The CDR3 DNA reads TGTGCCAGCTCACCGGGACTAGCGGTACCAGAGACCCAGTACTTC.

The V and J genes are TRBV11-2 and TRBJ2-7; TRBD1 aligns across 8 bases. Trimming at V came to 3 bases and at J to 0 bases, leaving 7 bases not matched to a gene. Germline V gene lookup returns CDR1 SGHAT and CDR2 FQNNGV. CDR3 length: 16 residues. CDR3 sequence (DNA): TGTGCCAGCAGCTTCGTAACAGGGGGTCCCTCCTACGAGCAGTACTTC. Its protein is CASSFVTGGPSYEQYF.

A few counts support this clonotype. The chain combines TRBV5-1 with TRBJ2-7; 12 bases are a match to TRBD2. Per the germline V gene, CDR1 is SGHRS and CDR2 is YFSETQ. Trimming took 3 bases from V and 1 from J; bases not matched to a gene: 2. CDR3 size: 15 residues. CDR3 sequence: CASSSGLAGSYEQYV. As DNA, the CDR3 is TGCGCCAGCAGCTCAGGACTAGCGGGATCCTACGAGCAGTACGTC.

This clonotype appeared a few times. The chain has TRBV12-3 or TRBV12-4 and TRBJ2-5; tentatively, D is TRBD1 (6 bases). With 7 bases removed from V and 7 bases from J, the gap between germline ends came to 22 bases. CDR3 size: 15 residues. CDR3 sequence: CASTIKGEKLGTQYF. CDR3 coding DNA: TGTGCCAGCACCATAAAGGGGGAGAAGTTAGGGACCCAGTACTTC.